The 31 T cell receptor beta chains below come from one sample, sequenced in a study of a mutant IDH1 vaccine in newly diagnosed glioma. Method: immunoSEQ multiplex PCR; TCRdb's copy keeps in-frame clones and lacks some. This table holds about 13,000 clones, around 77% found once. Noted time point: week 47, end of study. Each vaccine dose was 300 ug of mutant IDH1 20-mer peptide, with topical imiquimod. The antigens for these receptors are not known. The source was PBMCs, collected from a glioma patient whose treatment included an IDH1 peptide vaccine. These TCRs come from a woman in her 40s with glioma.

The chain joins TRBV9 to TRBJ1-2; D gene uncertain. V was cut by 2 bases and J by 0 bases, with 11 bases left in between. The germline CDR1 and CDR2 sequences are SGDLS and YYNGEE. The CDR3 covers 15 residues. The CDR3: CASSVAWAPNYGYTF. The CDR3 nucleotides are TGTGCCAGCAGCGTTGCTTGGGCCCCTAACTATGGCTACACCTTC.

V and J are TRBV5-1 and TRBJ2-5; D unresolved. Trimming shortened V by 3 bases and J by 5 bases, and 11 bases separated the two germline ends. Germline CDR1 SGHRS, CDR2 YFSETQ. There are 13 residues in the CDR3. CDR3 in amino acids: CASSWTPGETQYF. In DNA form, the CDR3 reads TGCGCCAGCAGCTGGACCCCCGGCGAGACCCAGTACTTC.

The chain uses TRBV6-6 and TRBJ1-2; a possible D gene is TRBD1 (5 bases). The CDR3 totals 15 residues. Trimming left V 6 bases short and J 2 bases short, with 16 bases between. Per the germline V gene, CDR1 is MNHNY and CDR2 is SVGAGI (reference sequence). In nucleotides, the CDR3 is TGTGCCAGCAGCCCCTGGACACAGATGAACTATGGCTACACCTTC. Its protein product is CASSPWTQMNYGYTF.

CDR3: CASSRGGGTDTQYF. CDR3 DNA: TGTGCCAGCAGTCGGGGGGGCGGCACAGATACGCAGTATTTT. This chain joins TRBV2 and TRBJ2-3, with TRBD2 identical over 8 bases. CDR3 size: 14 residues. Germline CDR1 and CDR2: SNHLY and FYNNEI. After removal of 5 bases from V and 1 base from J, the junction contained 2 bases not matched to a gene.

J is TRBJ2-2 and V is TRBV21-1; the D call in the table, TRBD2, was not verified against the DNA. TRBV21-1 is a pseudogene locus. The CDR3 contains 17 residues. The CDR3 nucleotides are TGTGCCAGCAGCGGAGGGTCCTGGGGTCCGAACACCGGGGAGCTGTTTTTT. As protein: CASSGGSWGPNTGELFF.

The chain has TRBV11-2 and TRBJ2-7; TRBD1 matches at 11 bases. The CDR3 length is 14 residues. Germline CDR1 SGHAT, CDR2 FQNNGV. Germline trimming cut 1 base from V and 6 bases from J; bases unmatched to any gene: 2. CDR3 loop: CASSLVGQGAEQYF. The CDR3 DNA reads TGTGCCAGCAGCTTAGTTGGACAGGGGGCCGAGCAGTACTTC.

V is TRBV27 and J is TRBJ2-1, with a tentative D call TRBD1 (6 bases). Per germline, CDR1 MNHEY and CDR2 SMNVEV (reference sequence). The V gene lost 8 bases and the J gene lost 5 bases, with 25 bases spanning the gap. The length of the CDR3 is 17 residues. This CDR3 is CASRWGPNFRQHNEQFF. The CDR3, as DNA: TGTGCCAGCCGCTGGGGGCCTAACTTTCGCCAACACAATGAGCAGTTCTTC.

This sequence joins TRBV28 and TRBJ1-2; no reliable D call. The CDR3 has 12 residues. Germline values: CDR1 MDHEN, CDR2 SYDVKM. Trimming shortened V by 5 bases and J by 4 bases, and 8 bases separated the two germline ends. The CDR3 DNA is TGTGCCAGCAGTCGTGAGACCTATGGCTACACCTTC. This gives the protein CASSRETYGYTF.

The gene calls are TRBV6-5 and TRBJ1-2; the D gene is possibly TRBD1 (6 bases). Trimming left V 0 bases short and J 2 bases short, with 13 bases between. The germline V gene encodes CDR1 MNHEY and CDR2 SVGAGI. CDR3 size: 16 residues. The CDR3 nucleotides are TGTGCCAGCAGTTACTCGAGGTTAAGGGGGAACTATGGCTACACCTTC. This codes for CASSYSRLRGNYGYTF.

J is TRBJ1-2 and V is TRBV28; D gene uncertain. V lost 1 base and J lost 3, with 0 bases in between. Germline V CDR1 and CDR2: MDHEN, SYDVKM. The CDR3 spans 11 residues. In DNA, the CDR3 is TGTGCCAGCAGTTTATACTATGGCTACACCTTC. Translating gives CASSLYYGYTF.

The chain recombines TRBV6-1 with TRBJ2-1; tentative D call: TRBD2 (6 bases). Trimming removed 6 bases at V and 7 bases at J, with 13 bases between. CDR3 length: 13 residues. The germline V gene has CDR1 MNHNS and CDR2 SASEGT. As DNA, the CDR3 is TGTGCCAGCAGATCTAGTGGGGGGAATGAGCAGTTCTTC. Translated, it gives CASRSSGGNEQFF.

This sequence joins TRBV5-1 and TRBJ2-3, with TRBD2 as a possible D gene (6 bases). Germline V CDR1 and CDR2: SGHRS, YFSETQ. The CDR3 spans 14 residues. V was cut by 0 bases and J by 2 bases, with 7 bases left in between. The CDR3 DNA reads as TGCGCCAGCAGCTTGGGGGACTTCACAGATACGCAGTATTTT. Amino acids: CASSLGDFTDTQYF.

This clone was seen a few times. The rearrangement links TRBV19 to TRBJ1-1; D perhaps matches TRBD1 (6 bases). The V and J ends lost 5 bases and 3 bases respectively, with 19 bases between them. The CDR3 is 16 amino acids. Germline values: CDR1 LNHDA, CDR2 SQIVND (reference sequence). Here the CDR3 DNA reads TGTGCCAGTAGTTCCGGGGGGAGGGGGAAGGACACTGAAGCTTTCTTT. Its translation: CASSSGGRGKDTEAFF.

This chain uses TRBV7-8 with TRBJ2-3, with 10 bases lining up with TRBD2. CDR1 is SGHVS, CDR2 FQNEAQ, per germline. J was trimmed by 1 base and V by 3 bases; bases with no gene match: 1. This CDR3 is 15 amino acids long. The CDR3 is CASSFLAGGTDTQYF. DNA for the CDR3: TGTGCCAGCAGCTTCCTAGCGGGGGGCACAGATACGCAGTATTTT.

The chain employs TRBV10-3 and TRBJ2-7; tentative D call: TRBD2 (6 bases). The ends were cut back, 3 bases at V and 4 bases at J, with 16 bases in the middle. CDR3 length: 15 amino acids. Germline CDR1 is ENHRY and CDR2 is SYGVKD. CDR3 amino acids: CAISESMVAEYEQYF. In DNA, the CDR3 is TGTGCCATCAGTGAATCCATGGTAGCGGAATACGAGCAGTACTTC.

The V call is TRBV6-5, the J call TRBJ2-7; D tentatively reads TRBD1 or TRBD2 (6 bases each). Germline V CDR1 and CDR2: MNHEY, SVGAGI. V was trimmed by 8 bases and J by 2 bases, leaving 19 bases between them. There are 15 residues in the CDR3. For the CDR3, the DNA is TGTGCCAGCTTCTCAGACCGTGGGGGGCCCTACGAGCAGTACTTC. Translation: CASFSDRGGPYEQYF.

This clone was detected only once. The V gene is TRBV7-9, the J gene TRBJ2-3, with D possibly being TRBD2 (5 bases). CDR1 and CDR2 from the germline V gene are SEHNR and FQNEAQ (reference sequence). Trimming cost V 1 base and J 3 bases, with 17 bases left between them. CDR3 length: 17 amino acids. CDR3 DNA: TGTGCCAGCAGCTTAGTCCGAGGGTTCTCGGGGACAGATACGCAGTATTTT. This translates into CASSLVRGFSGTDTQYF.

The rearrangement joins TRBV4-3 to TRBJ1-5, with D tentatively TRBD1 (6 bases). The CDR3 consists of 16 residues. V dropped 1 base and J dropped 3 bases, with 13 bases sitting between them. CDR1 LGHNA and CDR2 YSLEER come from the germline V gene. The CDR3 nucleotides read TGCGCCAGCAGCCAAGGGGTTGGGGGGCACAATCAGCCCCAGCATTTT. Translating gives CASSQGVGGHNQPQHF.

The rearrangement links TRBV7-6 to TRBJ2-7; TRBD1 is a possible D gene (6 bases). With 5 bases removed from V and 6 bases from J, the gap between germline ends came to 11 bases. Germline lookup yields CDR1 SGHVS and CDR2 FNYEAQ. The CDR3 loop spans 12 amino acids. CDR3 nucleotide sequence: TGTGCCAGCAGCGGACAGACGATCGAGCAGTACTTC. It is translated as CASSGQTIEQYF.

This clone was observed a single time. This sequence joins TRBV7-6 and TRBJ2-3; 8 bases align to TRBD1. Germline V gene lookup returns CDR1 SGHVS and CDR2 FNYEAQ. The CDR3 spans 16 residues. J lost 4 bases, V lost 5 bases, and 11 bases had no gene match. CDR3 sequence reads: CASSARTGIRADTQYF. CDR3 in DNA: TGTGCCAGCAGCGCGAGGACAGGGATTAGGGCAGATACGCAGTATTTT.

The V gene is TRBV7-9, the J gene TRBJ2-3; D not resolved. Germline assignment: CDR1 SEHNR and CDR2 FQNEAQ (reference sequence). V was cut by 6 bases and J by 1 base, with 14 bases left in between. The CDR3 totals 15 residues. The CDR3 loop reads CASSSETWGTDTQYF. For the CDR3, the DNA is TGTGCCAGCAGTTCCGAAACGTGGGGCACAGATACGCAGTATTTT.

V gene TRBV11-1 combines with J gene TRBJ2-1, with 7 bases matching TRBD2. V was clipped by 2 bases and J by 9 bases; unmatched bases: 4. The CDR3 has 13 residues. CDR1 is SGHAT and CDR2 is FQDESV in the germline V gene (reference sequence). The CDR3 region is CASSLRREVEQFF. The DNA of the CDR3 is TGTGCCAGCAGCTTACGACGGGAGGTTGAGCAGTTCTTC.

A few counts support this clone. The V call is TRBV19, the J call TRBJ1-2; 8 bases agree with TRBD1. The V gene end was trimmed by 5 bases and the J gene end by 4 bases; junction bases not matched to a gene: 3. CDR1 LNHDA and CDR2 SQIVND come from the germline V gene (reference sequence). CDR3 length: 13 residues. Written as DNA, the CDR3 is TGTGCCAGTAGTCGGACAGGGCCCTATGGCTACACCTTC. It specifies CASSRTGPYGYTF.

The chain links TRBV14 to TRBJ2-3; 9 nucleotides agree with TRBD1. The V segment lost 4 bases and the J segment 0 bases; nucleotides outside the gene matches: 2. Looked up from germline, CDR1 is SGHDN and CDR2 is FVKESK. The CDR3 loop spans 15 amino acids. Written as DNA, the CDR3 is TGTGCCAGCAGCCGGGACAGGGCTAGCACAGATACGCAGTATTTT. It codes for CASSRDRASTDTQYF.

The chain joins TRBV7-2 to TRBJ1-5, with D unclear. Trimming pared 5 bases from V and 4 bases from J, leaving 9 bases between. From germline, CDR1 is SGHTA and CDR2 FQGNSA. The CDR3 has 13 amino acids. Written as DNA, the CDR3 is TGTGCCAGCAGCCCGGTGGGGAATCAGCCCCAGCATTTT. It codes for CASSPVGNQPQHF. The complete variable domain, with remaining parts taken from reference TRBV7-2 and TRBJ1-5, reads GAGVSQSPSNKVTEKGKDVELRCDPISGHTALYWYRQSLGQGLEFLIYFQGNSAPDKSGLPSDRFSAERTGGSVSTLTIQRTQQEDSAVYLCASSPVGNQPQHFGDGTRLSIL.

V gene TRBV15 combines with J gene TRBJ2-1, with 9 bases matching TRBD2. The CDR3 sequence is 19 residues long. The germline gives CDR1 LNHNV, CDR2 YYDKDF (reference sequence). V shed 0 bases, J shed 2 bases, and the junction held 11 bases outside the gene matches. CDR3 in amino acids: CATSREPLERGAPYNEQFF. The DNA of the CDR3 is TGTGCCACCAGCAGAGAACCCCTAGAGCGGGGGGCCCCCTACAATGAGCAGTTCTTC.

The chain carries TRBV11-3 and TRBJ2-7, with D possibly being TRBD2 (7 bases). Germline lookup yields CDR1 SGHNT and CDR2 YENEEA. The CDR3 is 14 amino acids. V gave up 5 bases and J gave up 1 base, with 12 bases separating them. The CDR3 spells CASSPRGGSYEQYF. CDR3 coding DNA: TGTGCCAGCAGCCCGAGGGGGGGGTCCTACGAGCAGTACTTC.

Concerning this clone itself: One junction end does not reproduce the germline sequence, and a read error may be involved. This chain links TRBV27 with TRBJ2-7; 9 bases line up with TRBD2. The CDR3 runs to 15 residues. The germline gives CDR1 MNHEY, CDR2 SMNVEV (reference sequence). CDR3 in amino acids: CAGSLGLAGTYEQYF. The DNA of the CDR3 is TGTGCCGGCAGTTTGGGGCTAGCGGGGACCTACGAGCAGTACTTC.

This rearrangement joins TRBV5-8 to TRBJ1-1; D is possibly TRBD1 (6 bases). The V end lost 2 bases, the J end lost 3 bases, and 11 bases lay between the germline ends. The germline CDR1 and CDR2 sequences are SGHTS and YDEGEE. The CDR3 runs 14 residues. CDR3 in amino acids: CASSFLGGYTEAFF. The CDR3 region has the DNA TGTGCCAGCAGCTTTCTGGGGGGCTACACTGAAGCTTTCTTT.

V gene TRBV14 combines with J gene TRBJ2-2, with TRBD1 as a possible D gene (6 bases). The V end was cut by 3 bases, the J end by 0 bases, with 17 bases between. In germline, CDR1 is SGHDN, CDR2 FVKESK. This CDR3 has 18 amino acids. The CDR3 nucleotides read TGTGCCAGCAGCCATGGAAAGGTCACAGGGCCGAACACCGGGGAGCTGTTTTTT. Residues: CASSHGKVTGPNTGELFF.

The chain employs TRBV7-2 and TRBJ2-5, with D possibly being TRBD2 (5 bases). The CDR3 is made up of 13 amino acids. Germline CDR1 is SGHTA and CDR2 is FQGNSA. The V end lost 7 bases, the J end lost 4 bases, and 13 bases lay between the germline ends. The CDR3 region has the DNA TGTGCCAGCACCTCACGGGAAAGAGAGACCCAGTACTTC. Translating gives CASTSRERETQYF.